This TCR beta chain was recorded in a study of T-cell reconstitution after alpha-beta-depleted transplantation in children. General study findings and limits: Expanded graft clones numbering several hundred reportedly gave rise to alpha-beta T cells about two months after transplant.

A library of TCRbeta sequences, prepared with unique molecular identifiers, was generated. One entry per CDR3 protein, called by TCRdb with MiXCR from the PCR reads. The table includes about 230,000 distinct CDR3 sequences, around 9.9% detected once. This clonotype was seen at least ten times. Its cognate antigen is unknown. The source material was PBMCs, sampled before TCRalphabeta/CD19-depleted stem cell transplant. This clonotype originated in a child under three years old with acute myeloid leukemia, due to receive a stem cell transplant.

The CDR3 nucleotides read TGCGCCAGCAGCCAAGCGATGAACACTGAAGCTTTCTTT. Its translation: CASSQAMNTEAFF. The chain links TRBV4-1 to TRBJ1-1; no reliable D call. This CDR3 has 13 amino acids. V was cut by 1 base and J by 0 bases, with 3 bases left in between. The germline V gene has CDR1 MGHRA and CDR2 YSYEKL.